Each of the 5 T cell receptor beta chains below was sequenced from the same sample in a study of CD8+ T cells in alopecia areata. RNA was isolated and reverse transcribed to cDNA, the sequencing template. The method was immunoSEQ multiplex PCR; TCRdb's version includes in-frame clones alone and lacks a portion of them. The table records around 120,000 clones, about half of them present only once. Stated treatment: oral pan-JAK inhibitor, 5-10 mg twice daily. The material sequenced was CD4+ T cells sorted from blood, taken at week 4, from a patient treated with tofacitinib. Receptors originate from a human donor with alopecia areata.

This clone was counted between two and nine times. CDR3 DNA sequence: TGCGCCAGCAGGGGACTAGGCGCGGAGACCCAGTACTTC. This codes for CASRGLGAETQYF. The chain is built from TRBV5-1 and TRBJ2-5, with 8 positions matching TRBD2. The CDR3 sequence is 13 residues long. V trimming: 5 bases; J trimming: 5 bases; junction bases outside the gene matches: 5. Germline V gene sequence: CDR1 SGHRS, CDR2 YFSETQ.

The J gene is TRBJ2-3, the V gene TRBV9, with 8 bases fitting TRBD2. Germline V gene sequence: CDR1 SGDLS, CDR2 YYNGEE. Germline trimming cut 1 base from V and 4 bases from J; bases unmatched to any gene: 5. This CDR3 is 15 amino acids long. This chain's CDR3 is CASSVTGGPPDTQYF. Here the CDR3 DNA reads TGTGCCAGCAGCGTAACGGGAGGGCCCCCAGATACGCAGTATTTT.

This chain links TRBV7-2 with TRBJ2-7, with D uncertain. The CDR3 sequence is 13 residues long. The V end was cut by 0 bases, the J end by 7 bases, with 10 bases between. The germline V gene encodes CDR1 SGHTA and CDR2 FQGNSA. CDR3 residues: CASSLALLGEQYF. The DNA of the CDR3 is TGTGCCAGCAGCTTAGCCCTATTGGGGGAGCAGTACTTC.

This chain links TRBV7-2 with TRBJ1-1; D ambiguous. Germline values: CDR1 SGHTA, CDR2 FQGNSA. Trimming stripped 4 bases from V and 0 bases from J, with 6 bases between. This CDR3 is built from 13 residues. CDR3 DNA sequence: TGTGCCAGCAGCTCCCAGATGAACACTGAAGCTTTCTTT. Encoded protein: CASSSQMNTEAFF.

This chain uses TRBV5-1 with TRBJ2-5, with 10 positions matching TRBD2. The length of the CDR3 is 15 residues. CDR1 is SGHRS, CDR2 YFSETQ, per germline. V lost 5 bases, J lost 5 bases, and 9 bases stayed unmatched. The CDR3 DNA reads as TGCGCCAGCAGTAATAGCGGGAGGAGTAAGGAGACCCAGTACTTC. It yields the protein CASSNSGRSKETQYF.